Sequencing of this T cell receptor beta chain was carried out in a study of long-term antiretroviral therapy in people with HIV. The CDR3 has 13 residues. Germline CDR1 reads MNHEY; CDR2 reads SMNVEV (reference sequence). Sequencing used immunoSEQ v3.0 at survey level. Sequencing used immunoSEQ multiplex PCR; TCRdb keeps in-frame clones, though not all of them. This sample has roughly 23,000 clones, with over 75% found just once. Comment on this clone: The junction departs from the called germline gene at one end, perhaps through a read error.

This TCR was recovered from a woman aged 30 to 39 with HIV. V is TRBV27 and J is TRBJ1-1, with D unclear. Sample: unsorted PBMCs, taken 1.8 years before starting antiretroviral therapy. CDR3 sequence (DNA): TGTGCCAGCAGTCCGACCGGGAACGCTGAAGCTTTCTTT. It codes for CASSPTGNAEAFF.